Presented here are 26 T cell receptor beta chains from one specimen sequenced in a study of shared clonotypes between healthy human individuals. TCRdb's table, derived via immunoSEQ multiplex PCR, lists solely in-frame clones and lacks some. The table includes a few million clones, 90% to 96% detected once. Sequenced input: naive CD4+ T cells sorted from blood. Subset in this sample: CD45RA+ positively selected. The receptor set was obtained from a man between 18 and 35 years old in good health.

The rearrangement links TRBV10-3 to TRBJ2-7, with 11 bases matching TRBD2. Germline CDR1 and CDR2: ENHRY and SYGVKD. There are 15 residues in the CDR3. J lost 3 bases, V lost 4 bases, and 5 bases had no gene match. The CDR3 loop is CAISGGLAESYEQYF. In DNA, the CDR3 is TGTGCCATCAGTGGGGGACTAGCGGAAAGCTACGAGCAGTACTTC.

This chain joins TRBV25-1 and TRBJ2-7; no firm D call. There are 12 residues in the CDR3. The germline gives CDR1 MGHDK, CDR2 SYGVNS. V lost 4 bases and J 4 bases, leaving 8 bases between the germline ends. CDR3: CASSGTTYEQYF. The CDR3 DNA sequence: TGTGCCAGCAGTGGGACCACATACGAGCAGTACTTC.

V is TRBV4-1 and J is TRBJ2-7; 11 nucleotides match TRBD2. CDR1 MGHRA and CDR2 YSYEKL come from the germline V gene. The trim removed 3 bases at V and 5 bases at J, leaving 12 bases unmatched. The CDR3 has 17 residues. The CDR3 here is CASSHSDSGRARDEQYF. CDR3 DNA sequence: TGCGCCAGCAGCCATTCCGATAGCGGGAGGGCCAGGGACGAGCAGTACTTC.

The chain couples TRBV6-1 to TRBJ2-4, with TRBD2 identical over 16 bases. The V segment lost 4 bases and the J segment 2 bases; nucleotides outside the gene matches: 5. CDR1 is MNHNS, CDR2 SASEGT, per germline. The CDR3 sequence is 18 residues long. CDR3 nucleotides: TGTGCCAGCAGTGGGGGACTAGCGGGAGGGCTCACCAAAAACATTCAGTACTTC. Its translation is CASSGGLAGGLTKNIQYF.

The chain employs TRBV28 and TRBJ1-5, with TRBD1 matching over 7 bases. The CDR3 loop spans 15 amino acids. V lost 6 bases and J lost 6; bases outside the gene matches: 11. CDR1 MDHEN and CDR2 SYDVKM come from the germline V gene. The CDR3 loop reads CASSPRQGQSQPQHF. CDR3 DNA: TGTGCCAGCAGCCCTAGACAGGGTCAGAGTCAGCCCCAGCATTTT.

Comments on this clone: Other DNA variants within this sample encode the same CDR3. CDR3 amino acids: CASRLGETQYF. The DNA of the CDR3 is TGTGCCAGCAGGCTAGGGGAGACCCAGTACTTC. The chain employs TRBV2 and TRBJ2-5; the D is unclear. The germline gives CDR1 SNHLY, CDR2 FYNNEI. V lost 6 bases to trimming and J lost 5 bases, with 7 bases between them. The CDR3 runs 11 residues.

The chain recombines TRBV7-8 with TRBJ2-7; 7 bases align to TRBD1. CDR3 size: 15 residues. Germline V CDR1 and CDR2: SGHVS, FQNEAQ. The junction had 7 bases not matched to a gene; V was cut back by 5 bases and J by 0 bases. The CDR3 reads CASSGSGQISYEQYF. CDR3 bases: TGTGCCAGCAGCGGTTCGGGACAGATCTCCTACGAGCAGTACTTC.

V gene TRBV9 combines with J gene TRBJ1-4, with D unresolved. The germline gives CDR1 SGDLS, CDR2 YYNGEE. V dropped 0 bases and J dropped 7 bases, with 7 bases sitting between them. The CDR3 is 13 residues long. CDR3 DNA sequence: TGTGCCAGCAGCGTAGGGTCGGCTGAAAAACTGTTTTTT. Translating it yields CASSVGSAEKLFF.

The chain combines TRBV7-2 with TRBJ1-2; a possible D gene is TRBD1 (6 bases). V dropped 5 bases and J dropped 4 bases, with 14 bases sitting between them. The germline CDR1 and CDR2 sequences are SGHTA and FQGNSA. This CDR3 spans 14 amino acids. CDR3 in DNA: TGTGCCAGCAGCCAGTCCGGGACAACCTATGGCTACACCTTC. Translated: CASSQSGTTYGYTF.

The J gene is TRBJ1-2, the V gene TRBV5-1; tentatively, D is TRBD1 (6 bases). The CDR3 sequence is 16 residues long. The germline CDR1 and CDR2 sequences are SGHRS and YFSETQ. V was cut by 2 bases and J by 2 bases, with 16 bases left in between. The DNA of the CDR3 is TGCGCCAGCAGCTTAGTGCAGGGGACCGTAAACTATGGCTACACCTTC. Amino acids: CASSLVQGTVNYGYTF.

The chain joins TRBV6-1 to TRBJ2-1, with D perhaps matching TRBD1 (6 bases). V lost 7 bases to trimming and J lost 4 bases, with 8 bases between them. The germline V gene has CDR1 MNHNS and CDR2 SASEGT. The CDR3 spans 12 residues. The CDR3 is CASMRGYNEQFF. The CDR3 DNA is TGTGCCAGCATGAGGGGGTACAATGAGCAGTTCTTC.

This sequence joins TRBV5-1 and TRBJ2-1, with D unclear. This CDR3 spans 14 amino acids. CDR1 and CDR2 (germline): SGHRS, YFSETQ. Deletions cut 0 bases from V and 4 bases from J, with 8 bases between. Here the CDR3 reads CASSLAEKYNEQFF. Written as DNA, the CDR3 is TGCGCCAGCAGCTTGGCCGAGAAATACAATGAGCAGTTCTTC.

The CDR3 DNA follows: TGTGCCAGCAGCCCCGGCGGGGGGGGCACAGATACGCAGTATTTT. It yields the protein CASSPGGGGTDTQYF. The V call is TRBV7-9, the J call TRBJ2-3, with 9 bases lining up with TRBD2. Germline-derived CDR1 and CDR2 are SEHNR and FQNEAQ (reference sequence). V lost 5 bases, J lost 1 base, and 4 bases stayed unmatched. This CDR3 is built from 15 residues.

The chain uses TRBV7-2 and TRBJ2-7; the match to TRBD2 covers 7 bases. Germline CDR1 and CDR2: SGHTA and FQGNSA. V shed 4 bases, J shed 5 bases, and the junction held 11 bases outside the gene matches. This CDR3 has 15 residues. Here the CDR3 DNA reads TGTGCCAGCAGCTACCTGGGCGGGAGTCTCCACGAGCAGTACTTC. As protein: CASSYLGGSLHEQYF.

The DNA for the CDR3 is TGTGCCAGCAGTTTCGGGGGGCAGTACGAGCAGTACTTC. This encodes CASSFGGQYEQYF. The J gene is TRBJ2-7, the V gene TRBV28; tentatively, D is TRBD2 (7 bases). This CDR3 region has 13 residues. Germline V CDR1 and CDR2: MDHEN, SYDVKM. The germline V and J ends were trimmed by 3 bases and 4 bases, with 10 bases remaining between them.

The chain combines TRBV6-5 with TRBJ1-5, with 7 nucleotides matching TRBD1. CDR1 MNHEY and CDR2 SVGAGI come from the germline V gene. V was pared by 4 bases and J by 4 bases, with 4 bases of the junction left unmatched. The CDR3 is 14 residues long. CDR3 in amino acids: CASSSTTGNQPQHF. CDR3 nucleotide sequence: TGTGCCAGCAGTTCGACGACAGGGAATCAGCCCCAGCATTTT.

This sequence joins TRBV2 and TRBJ2-3; possible D gene TRBD2, 6 bases. The CDR3 totals 14 residues. The V end lost 7 bases, the J end lost 0 bases, and 11 bases lay between the germline ends. The germline V gene has CDR1 SNHLY and CDR2 FYNNEI. CDR3 in amino acids: CASTGTASTDTQYF. CDR3 coding DNA: TGTGCCAGCACCGGGACTGCTAGCACAGATACGCAGTATTTT.

CDR3 DNA: TGCGCCAGCAGCTTTCAATCAGGGGGAACAGGAGAGACCCAGTACTTC. This encodes CASSFQSGGTGETQYF. The rearrangement joins TRBV5-1 to TRBJ2-5; 7 bases match TRBD1. V gave up 2 bases and J gave up 4 bases; unmatched junction bases: 11. The CDR3 sequence is 16 residues long. From germline, CDR1 is SGHRS and CDR2 YFSETQ.

V gene TRBV21-1 combines with J gene TRBJ1-2. TRBV21-1 counts as a pseudogene. The CDR3 contains 15 residues. The DNA of the CDR3 is TGTGCCAGCAGCAAAGTAAGGGATTGGCGTTATGGCTACACCTTC. It translates to CASSKVRDWRYGYTF.

The chain carries TRBV4-1 and TRBJ1-3; D remains ambiguous. The CDR3 consists of 14 residues. CDR1 MGHRA and CDR2 YSYEKL come from the germline V gene. Trimming removed 3 bases at V and 3 bases at J, with 9 bases between. The CDR3 sequence is CASSHPGLGNTIYF. The CDR3, as DNA: TGCGCCAGCAGCCATCCGGGCCTTGGAAACACCATATATTTT.

The chain uses TRBV5-4 and TRBJ2-5; 8 bases agree with TRBD2. Germline V gene data show CDR1 as SGHNT and CDR2 as YYREEE (reference sequence). Losses at the gene ends were 10 bases for V and 2 bases for J; bases not matched to a gene: 13. The CDR3 has 15 residues. CDR3 sequence: CAWKENGGVQETQYF. The DNA of the CDR3 is TGTGCCTGGAAAGAAAACGGGGGGGTGCAAGAGACCCAGTACTTC.

As concerns this clone: Other DNA sequences in this sample translate to the same CDR3. V is TRBV10-3 and J is TRBJ1-3; no clear D. Germline V gives CDR1 ENHRY, CDR2 SYGVKD. The CDR3 is 14 residues long. Trimming stripped 3 bases from V and 3 bases from J, with 9 bases between. CDR3 protein: CAISEGGGGNTIYF. DNA of the CDR3: TGTGCCATCAGTGAAGGTGGAGGTGGAAACACCATATATTTT.

This clone showed up just once. The chain recombines TRBV10-3 with TRBJ1-1; tentatively, D is TRBD1 (5 bases). CDR1 ENHRY and CDR2 SYGVKD come from the germline V gene. Trimming left V 4 bases short and J 2 bases short, with 11 bases between. This CDR3 spans 14 amino acids. The CDR3 DNA follows: TGTGCCATCAGTGCCCAGACAGAAAACACTGAAGCTTTCTTT. Translating it yields CAISAQTENTEAFF.

The J gene is TRBJ2-1, the V gene TRBV27; the match to TRBD2 covers 8 bases. Germline V gene data show CDR1 as MNHEY and CDR2 as SMNVEV (reference sequence). V was pared by 1 base and J by 5 bases, with 13 bases of the junction left unmatched. The CDR3 covers 18 residues. The CDR3 reads CASSLLAGGSIIHNEQFF. The CDR3 nucleotides are TGTGCCAGCAGTTTATTGGCGGGAGGCTCCATTATACACAATGAGCAGTTCTTC.

V is TRBV18 and J is TRBJ2-2; D ambiguous. The CDR3 sequence is 15 residues long. V dropped 3 bases and J dropped 0 bases, with 8 bases sitting between them. Germline V gives CDR1 KGHSH, CDR2 LQKENI. The CDR3 DNA is TGTGCCAGCTCACCTAACGGACCGAACACCGGGGAGCTGTTTTTT. As protein: CASSPNGPNTGELFF.

The chain carries TRBV4-3 and TRBJ2-1, with D maybe TRBD2 (6 bases). Germline assignment: CDR1 LGHNA and CDR2 YSLEER. The CDR3 has 15 residues. V was cut by 1 base and J by 8 bases, with 15 bases left in between. CDR3 coding DNA: TGCGCCAGCAGCCAAGCGCGCGCGGGATATCATGAGCAGTTCTTC. It specifies CASSQARAGYHEQFF.